Listed here is a single T cell receptor (beta chain). What it binds is unknown. Patients with uncontrolled infections, other autoimmune diseases, pregnancy or lactation were excluded. Authors of the study amplified TCR beta CDR3 regions from RNA transcripts. An initial round of RT-PCR targeting the TCR CDR3 relied on the HTBI primer set. One entry per CDR3 protein, called by TCRdb with MiXCR from the multiplex PCR reads. The sample records over 300,000 distinct CDR3 sequences, approximately 15% being singletons. The CDR3 consists of 13 residues. J gave up 1 base and V 4 bases, and 1 base lay outside the gene matches. Germline V gene lookup returns CDR1 DFQATT and CDR2 SNEGSKA (reference sequence). The data are from a study of T cells in Graves' hyperthyroidism and ophthalmopathy. General observations from the study: Before onset, ophthalmopathy was predicted by the model a median approximately 6.5 months earlier. Using 13 V-J features, a model discriminated ophthalmopathy from stable hyperthyroidism. Peripheral blood also featured most of the thyroid clonotypes expanded above 0.001.

This clonotype was obtained from a woman in her thirties or forties with Graves' ophthalmopathy. Sequencing was done on a sample of blood. V and J are TRBV20-1 and TRBJ1-5; TRBD1 aligns across 7 bases. The CDR3 protein is CSAKQGSNQPQHF. Here the CDR3 DNA reads TGCAGTGCTAAACAGGGGAGCAATCAGCCCCAGCATTTT.